One sample yielded the 29 T cell receptor beta chains listed below, sequenced in a study of T cell changes during pregnancy in multiple sclerosis. TCRdb's table, derived via immunoSEQ multiplex PCR, lists solely in-frame clones and lacks some. This table holds 100,000 to 110,000 clones, 80% to 95% found once. Sequencing used peripheral blood, obtained after pregnancy. All receptors derive from a female donor with multiple sclerosis, enrolled in a pregnancy study.

The J gene is TRBJ1-1, the V gene TRBV29-1, with 8 positions matching TRBD1. V lost 6 bases, J lost 1 base, and 7 bases stayed unmatched. The CDR3 totals 14 residues. Germline V CDR1 and CDR2: SQVTM, ANQGSEA. In DNA, the CDR3 is TGCAGCGTCCTCGGTGGGACAGGGAACACTGAAGCTTTCTTT. Its translation: CSVLGGTGNTEAFF.

The gene calls are TRBV29-1 and TRBJ1-2; D not certain. Trimming shortened V by 5 bases and J by 2 bases, and 3 bases separated the two germline ends. The CDR3 has 10 residues. Germline CDR1 reads SQVTM; CDR2 reads ANQGSEA. The CDR3, as DNA: TGCAGCGTTCGGAACTATGGCTACACCTTC. Translated: CSVRNYGYTF.

The genes are TRBV27 and TRBJ2-3; 12 nucleotides line up with TRBD2. The CDR3 loop spans 16 amino acids. Per germline, CDR1 MNHEY and CDR2 SMNVEV (reference sequence). With V trimmed by 5 bases and J by 10 bases, 13 bases remained unmatched. The CDR3, as DNA: TGTGCCAGCAGTCCTCGACTAGCGGGAGTCGTGGTTGCGCAGTATTTT. Translation: CASSPRLAGVVVAQYF.

This chain uses TRBV19 with TRBJ1-1, with D possibly being TRBD1 (5 bases). Trimming shortened V by 4 bases and J by 3 bases, and 9 bases separated the two germline ends. Germline V gene sequence: CDR1 LNHDA, CDR2 SQIVND (reference sequence). This CDR3 region has 13 residues. The CDR3 here is CASSSRVDTEAFF. The CDR3 bases are TGTGCCAGTAGTAGCAGGGTTGACACTGAAGCTTTCTTT.

The chain is built from TRBV15 and TRBJ1-4; the D gene is possibly TRBD1 (5 bases). V was cut by 2 bases and J by 4 bases, with 11 bases left in between. The CDR3 spans 15 residues. Looked up from germline, CDR1 is LNHNV and CDR2 is YYDKDF (reference sequence). The CDR3 loop is CATSRQGALNEKLFF. Here the CDR3 DNA reads TGTGCCACCAGCAGACAGGGTGCCCTTAATGAAAAACTGTTTTTT.

This chain links TRBV4-3 with TRBJ1-2, with unresolved D. The CDR3 has 15 residues. Germline V gene data show CDR1 as LGHNA and CDR2 as YSLEER. The ends were cut back, 0 bases at V and 3 bases at J, with 11 bases in the middle. The CDR3 is CASSQEAGADYGYTF. The DNA for the CDR3 is TGCGCCAGCAGCCAAGAGGCGGGTGCGGACTATGGCTACACCTTC.

This clone was seen just once. The rearrangement links TRBV2 to TRBJ1-3, with D possibly TRBD1 on 6 matching bases. The CDR3 has 13 residues. Germline V lookup: CDR1 SNHLY, CDR2 FYNNEI. The V end lost 7 bases, the J end lost 2 bases, and 9 bases lay between the germline ends. The CDR3 is CASNTGPGNTIYF. For the CDR3, the DNA is TGTGCCAGCAATACAGGGCCTGGAAACACCATATATTTT.

CDR3 in amino acids: CASSLGQGSNSPLHF. CDR3 coding DNA: TGTGCCAGCAGCTTGGGACAGGGGAGTAATTCACCCCTCCACTTT. The chain combines TRBV11-3 with TRBJ1-6; 10 bases line up with TRBD1. Germline V gene sequence: CDR1 SGHNT, CDR2 YENEEA. The CDR3 consists of 15 residues. The V segment lost 3 bases and the J segment 6 bases; nucleotides outside the gene matches: 2.

The chain is built from TRBV18 and TRBJ2-1; D not certain. V lost 1 base, J lost 7 bases, and 5 bases lay in between. The V gene's germline CDR1 is KGHSH and CDR2 LQKENI. There are 12 residues in the CDR3. The CDR3 region has the DNA TGTGCCAGCTCACCACTCCGGAATGAGCAGTTCTTC. Protein: CASSPLRNEQFF.

The gene calls are TRBV5-4 and TRBJ1-5; D gene unclear. Germline V CDR1 and CDR2: SGHNT, YYREEE (reference sequence). The CDR3 is 13 residues long. Trimming took off 1 base at V and 4 bases at J, with 6 bases between the two ends. The CDR3 DNA is TGTGCCAGCAGCTTGCCCCAAAATCAGCCCCAGCATTTT. Translating gives CASSLPQNQPQHF.

Here the CDR3 reads CASSTRSNQPQHF. DNA of the CDR3: TGTGCCAGCTCAACTCGTTCGAATCAGCCCCAGCATTTT. The chain joins TRBV18 to TRBJ1-5; D is ambiguous. Per the germline V gene, CDR1 is KGHSH and CDR2 is LQKENI. The ends were cut back, 5 bases at V and 4 bases at J, with 9 bases in the middle. CDR3 size: 13 residues.

This clone was observed a single time. In DNA form, the CDR3 reads TGCGCCAGCAGTCAATACGGTGCAACTAATGAAAAACTGTTTTTT. Its protein is CASSQYGATNEKLFF. J is TRBJ1-4 and V is TRBV23-1; unclear D gene. Being an ORF, TRBV23-1 has a function that is uncertain. This CDR3 spans 15 amino acids. V was clipped by 1 base and J by 0 bases, with 6 bases between them.

The chain carries TRBV30 and TRBJ2-1, with D possibly being TRBD2 (5 bases). The CDR3 length is 13 residues. Germline V gives CDR1 GTSNPN, CDR2 SVGIG (reference sequence). Trimming cost V 5 bases and J 4 bases, with 12 bases left between them. DNA for the CDR3: TGTGCCTGGGACGGGGATTTATACAATGAGCAGTTCTTC. Protein product: CAWDGDLYNEQFF.

The V gene is TRBV5-1, the J gene TRBJ1-4, with D perhaps matching TRBD1 (5 bases). CDR3 length equals 13 residues. Germline CDR1 is SGHRS and CDR2 is YFSETQ. Trimming pared 3 bases from V and 4 bases from J, leaving 7 bases between. The CDR3 sequence is CASSSGDNEKLFF. CDR3 DNA: TGCGCCAGCAGCTCGGGGGATAATGAAAAACTGTTTTTT.

The V call is TRBV29-1, the J call TRBJ1-1; D is perhaps TRBD1 (5 bases). The CDR3 consists of 11 residues. In germline, CDR1 is SQVTM, CDR2 ANQGSEA. The CDR3 DNA reads TGCAGTACGGGGGATTACACTGAAGCTTTCTTT. This gives the protein CSTGDYTEAFF.

V gene TRBV5-5 combines with J gene TRBJ2-7, with 10 positions matching TRBD1. The CDR3 is made up of 14 amino acids. V was pared by 0 bases and J by 4 bases, with 1 base of the junction left unmatched. Germline assignment: CDR1 SGHKS and CDR2 YYEKEE (reference sequence). DNA of the CDR3: TGTGCCAGCAGCTTGGGGGACAGGGGTTACGAGCAGTACTTC. Its protein product is CASSLGDRGYEQYF.

The J gene is TRBJ1-2, the V gene TRBV13; D uncertain. The CDR3 is 12 amino acids. Germline V gene lookup returns CDR1 PRHDT and CDR2 FYEKMQ (reference sequence). Trimming removed 2 bases from V and 8 bases from J, with 9 bases in between. The CDR3 sequence is CASSLSPGGYTF. CDR3 coding DNA: TGTGCCAGCAGCTTAAGCCCCGGGGGCTACACCTTC.

The chain couples TRBV19 to TRBJ1-3; D possibly corresponds to TRBD1 (5 bases). CDR1 and CDR2 from the germline V gene are LNHDA and SQIVND (reference sequence). The length of the CDR3 is 18 residues. V shed 6 bases and J shed 0 bases, with 21 bases lying between them. CDR3 sequence reads: CASSRTPGLTNSGNTIYF. The DNA for the CDR3 is TGTGCCAGTAGCCGTACGCCGGGACTTACGAACTCTGGAAACACCATATATTTT.

The chain couples TRBV6-1 to TRBJ1-4; D is ambiguous. Per the germline V gene, CDR1 is MNHNS and CDR2 is SASEGT. The V end lost 6 bases, the J end lost 13 bases, and 21 bases lay between the germline ends. The CDR3 length is 14 residues. CDR3 in amino acids: CASRAPGTPEGLFF. The CDR3 coding sequence is TGTGCCAGCAGAGCCCCGGGAACCCCGGAAGGACTGTTTTTT.

This clone was found once. J is TRBJ1-2 and V is TRBV5-1; D is ambiguous. CDR1 SGHRS and CDR2 YFSETQ come from the germline V gene. V was shortened by 0 bases and J by 3 bases, with 6 bases between the two germline ends. The CDR3 is 13 amino acids. This CDR3 reads CASSLAPDYGYTF. DNA of the CDR3: TGCGCCAGCAGCTTGGCGCCGGACTATGGCTACACCTTC.

The table lists this clone with a count of one. The chain combines TRBV23-1 with TRBJ2-4, with 8 bases aligning to TRBD2. TRBV23-1 is placed among ORFs of uncertain function. V lost 8 bases and J lost 0; bases outside the gene matches: 9. The CDR3 is 16 residues long. This CDR3 reads CASARGGRKAKNIQYF. The CDR3 DNA reads TGCGCCAGCGCCCGGGGGGGGCGCAAAGCCAAAAACATTCAGTACTTC.

The chain employs TRBV7-3 and TRBJ2-1, with D possibly TRBD1 on 6 matching bases. Germline values: CDR1 SGHTA, CDR2 FQGTGA. V lost 5 bases, J lost 1 base, and 18 bases lay in between. This CDR3 has 17 residues. CDR3 sequence (DNA): TGTGCCAGCAGCCCACCAGAACAGGGTGGGTCCTACAATGAGCAGTTCTTC. Residues: CASSPPEQGGSYNEQFF.

This clone was recorded only once. The J gene is TRBJ2-3, the V gene TRBV9; 7 bases are shared with TRBD2. Germline assignment: CDR1 SGDLS and CDR2 YYNGEE. Trimming cost V 6 bases and J 2 bases; bases outside gene matches: 6. The CDR3 length is 14 residues. In DNA form, the CDR3 reads TGTGCCAGCACCAGCGGGGTCACCACAGATACGCAGTATTTT. As protein: CASTSGVTTDTQYF. Full variable domain (outside the CDR3, taken from reference TRBV9 and TRBJ2-3): DSGVTQTPKHLITATGQRVTLRCSPRSGDLSVYWYQQSLDQGLQFLIQYYNGEERAKGNILERFSAQQFPDLHSELNLSSLELGDSALYFCASTSGVTTDTQYFGPGTRLTVL.

The gene calls are TRBV19 and TRBJ1-3; D perhaps matches TRBD1 (6 bases). Germline CDR1 and CDR2: LNHDA and SQIVND (reference sequence). The CDR3 covers 15 residues. V was pared by 5 bases and J by 2 bases, with 13 bases between. DNA of the CDR3: TGTGCCAGTAGTCCGTCTGGGACAACTGGAAACACCATATATTTT. Translated, it gives CASSPSGTTGNTIYF.

This chain links TRBV2 with TRBJ1-6; 7 nucleotides line up with TRBD1. The length of the CDR3 is 14 residues. Trimming at V came to 10 bases and at J to 7 bases, leaving 10 bases not matched to a gene. Germline values: CDR1 SNHLY, CDR2 FYNNEI. The CDR3 region is CAKSPQGSNSPLHF. CDR3 sequence (DNA): TGTGCCAAATCTCCACAGGGGTCGAATTCACCCCTCCACTTT.

The V call is TRBV5-1, the J call TRBJ1-2; D not certain. Per the germline V gene, CDR1 is SGHRS and CDR2 is YFSETQ. The V end lost 5 bases, the J end lost 0 bases, and 11 bases lay between the germline ends. There are 14 residues in the CDR3. Written as DNA, the CDR3 is TGCGCCAGCAGTCGGACTGACACTAACTATGGCTACACCTTC. Its translation: CASSRTDTNYGYTF.

The table lists this clone with a count of one. The chain joins TRBV11-1 to TRBJ2-7; 10 bases are shared with TRBD2. This CDR3 is 13 amino acids long. In germline, CDR1 is SGHAT, CDR2 FQDESV (reference sequence). J was trimmed by 7 bases and V by 4 bases; bases with no gene match: 4. CDR3 amino acids: CASSSAGGREQYF. The CDR3 nucleotides are TGTGCCAGCAGCTCAGCGGGGGGGCGGGAGCAGTACTTC.

This clone was observed once. The chain joins TRBV28 to TRBJ1-4; D gene unclear. The CDR3 runs to 13 residues. Germline loops: CDR1 MDHEN, CDR2 SYDVKM. V lost 6 bases and J 7 bases, leaving 12 bases between the germline ends. CDR3: CASRRVRAEKLFF. The CDR3 bases are TGTGCCAGCAGACGGGTGCGGGCTGAAAAACTGTTTTTT.

V and J are TRBV30 and TRBJ1-1; TRBD1 might be the D (5 bases). V was cut by 1 base and J by 6 bases, with 12 bases left in between. This CDR3 region has 13 residues. Germline CDR1 reads GTSNPN; CDR2 reads SVGIG (reference sequence). The DNA for the CDR3 is TGTGCCTGGAGTGACAGGATGGGCGCTGAAGCTTTCTTT. As protein: CAWSDRMGAEAFF.